These T cell receptor beta chains were read from a single sample in a study of cytomegalovirus exposure and HLA in healthy donors. Some clones are missing from TCRdb's copy, which holds only in-frame ones; the method was immunoSEQ multiplex PCR. The data include 150,000 to 200,000 clones; the top ten clones carry 1.3%. The sequenced sample was PBMCs. All receptors derive from a woman aged 55-75 years in good health and CMV-seronegative. CDR3s leave out the opening cysteine and the closing phenylalanine or tryptophan.

v_gene: TRBV6-4; len: 12; CDR3aa: ASTPDRANYGYT
v_gene: TRBV7-2; len: 13; CDR3aa: ASSLVGGPSYEQY
v_gene: TRBV19; len: 14; CDR3aa: ASSDRRTSGKGEQY
v_gene: TRBV5-6; len: 11; CDR3aa: ASSPVAGAGAF
v_gene: TRBV9; len: 11; CDR3aa: ASSGGGLVAQY
v_gene: TRBV9; len: 16; CDR3aa: ASSAASGGAWLTGELF
v_gene: TRBV9; len: 11; CDR3aa: ASSSLGQGVAF
v_gene: TRBV27; len: 10; CDR3aa: ASRGANTEAF
v_gene: TRBV5-6; len: 12; CDR3aa: ASSLELREYEQY
v_gene: TRBV7-6; len: 11; CDR3aa: ASSLGRGQPQH
v_gene: TRBV6-5; len: 12; CDR3aa: ASSPHNTPETQY
v_gene: TRBV5-1; len: 12; CDR3aa: ASSLASGYNEQF
v_gene: TRBV6-5; len: 12; CDR3aa: ASSTTGTVYGYT
v_gene: TRBV6-5; len: 13; CDR3aa: ASSYYPSGGNEQF
v_gene: TRBV9; len: 10; CDR3aa: ASSQLSGELF
v_gene: TRBV5-1; len: 16; CDR3aa: ASSLRSKGARNTDTQY
v_gene: TRBV29-1; len: 11; CDR3aa: SGQTGVNTEAF
v_gene: TRBV7-9; len: 13; CDR3aa: ASSLALTGPNGYT
v_gene: TRBV4-1; len: 13; CDR3aa: ASSQMTGGNQPQH
v_gene: TRBV15; len: 15; CDR3aa: ATSRDRAWVYTDTQY
v_gene: TRBV7-9; len: 12; CDR3aa: ASSFSRGDTEAF
v_gene: TRBV7-2; len: 14; CDR3aa: ASSGRQGGSNEKLF
v_gene: TRBV18; len: 11; CDR3aa: ASSPVPFGAQH
v_gene: TRBV27; len: 18; CDR3aa: ASSLWSGTSGDLAKNIQY
v_gene: TRBV7-9; len: 13; CDR3aa: ASSFSQGVQETQY
v_gene: TRBV5-4; len: 12; CDR3aa: ASSRQVASYEQY
v_gene: TRBV7-2; len: 13; CDR3aa: ASSLFRDWNTEAF
v_gene: TRBV18; len: 13; CDR3aa: ASSPRTGGTEKLF
v_gene: TRBV5-1; len: 11; CDR3aa: ASSRGISYEQY
v_gene: TRBV10-3; len: 11; CDR3aa: AISELSGNTIY
v_gene: TRBV28; len: 10; CDR3aa: ASSLKRYEQY
v_gene: TRBV6-6; len: 13; CDR3aa: ASTTTGAVTGELF
v_gene: TRBV6-5; len: 10; CDR3aa: ASSQTVNEQF
v_gene: TRBV5-1; len: 12; CDR3aa: ASSSATTFNEQF
v_gene: TRBV10-3; len: 11; CDR3aa: AISVGQGGEQY